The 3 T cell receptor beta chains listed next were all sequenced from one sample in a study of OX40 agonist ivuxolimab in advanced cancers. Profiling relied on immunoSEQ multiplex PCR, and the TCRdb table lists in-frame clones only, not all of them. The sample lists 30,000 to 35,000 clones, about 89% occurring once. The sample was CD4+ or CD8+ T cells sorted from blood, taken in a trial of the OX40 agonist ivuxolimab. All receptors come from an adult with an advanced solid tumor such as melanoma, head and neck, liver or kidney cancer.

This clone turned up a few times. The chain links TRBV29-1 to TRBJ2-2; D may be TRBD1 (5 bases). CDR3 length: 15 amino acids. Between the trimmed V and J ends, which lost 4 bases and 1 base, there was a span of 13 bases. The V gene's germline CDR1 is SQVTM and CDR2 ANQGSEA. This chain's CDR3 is CSVVGAGMNTGELFF. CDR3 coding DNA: TGCAGCGTTGTTGGGGCAGGGATGAACACCGGGGAGCTGTTTTTT.

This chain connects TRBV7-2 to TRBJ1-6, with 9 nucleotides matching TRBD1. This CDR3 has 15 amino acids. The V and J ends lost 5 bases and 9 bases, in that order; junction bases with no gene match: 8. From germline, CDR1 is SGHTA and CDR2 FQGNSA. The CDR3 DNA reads TGTGCCAGCAGCGCACAGGGGGCATGGTCTTCACCCCTCCACTTT. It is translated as CASSAQGAWSSPLHF.

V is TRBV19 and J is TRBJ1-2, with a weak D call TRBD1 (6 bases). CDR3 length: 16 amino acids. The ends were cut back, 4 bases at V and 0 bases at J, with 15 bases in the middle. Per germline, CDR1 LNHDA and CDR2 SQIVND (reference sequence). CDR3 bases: TGTGCCAGTAGTAACCCAGGGGACCCAGCTAACTATGGCTACACCTTC. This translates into CASSNPGDPANYGYTF.